The next 19 T cell receptor beta chains were all read from a single sample in a study of cytomegalovirus exposure and HLA in healthy donors. The PCR contained 60 Vbeta and 13 Jbeta primers. Profiling relied on immunoSEQ multiplex PCR, and the TCRdb table lists in-frame clones only, not all of them. The sample's table shows under 45,000 clones. Sequencing input: PBMCs. The receptor source for this set is a male donor in good health and CMV-seronegative.

The chain combines TRBV11-2 with TRBJ2-4; TRBD1 is a possible D gene (6 bases). V was cut by 4 bases and J by 6 bases, with 10 bases left in between. CDR1 and CDR2 (germline): SGHAT, FQNNGV. This CDR3 has 13 amino acids. In nucleotides, the CDR3 is TGTGCCAGCAGCTCAGGACAGTTAAACATTCAGTACTTC. It encodes CASSSGQLNIQYF.

DNA for the CDR3: TGTGCCAGCAGCGTAGGTAGCTCCCAGACCCAGTACTTC. Protein sequence: CASSVGSSQTQYF. The genes are TRBV9 and TRBJ2-5, with no clear D. Germline assignment: CDR1 SGDLS and CDR2 YYNGEE. Trimming shortened V by 0 bases and J by 6 bases, and 9 bases separated the two germline ends. This CDR3 has 13 residues. The full variable domain, rest sourced from reference TRBV9 and TRBJ2-5, is DSGVTQTPKHLITATGQRVTLRCSPRSGDLSVYWYQQSLDQGLQFLIQYYNGEERAKGNILERFSAQQFPDLHSELNLSSLELGDSALYFCASSVGSSQTQYFGPGTRLLVL.

The J gene is TRBJ2-2, the V gene TRBV19; 9 bases fit TRBD1. V shed 7 bases and J 4 bases; nucleotides not matched to a gene: 7. The CDR3 is 15 residues long. Germline V CDR1 and CDR2: LNHDA, SQIVND (reference sequence). CDR3 loop: CASINGTGFTGELFF. In DNA form, the CDR3 reads TGTGCCAGTATTAACGGGACAGGGTTCACCGGGGAGCTGTTTTTT.

This chain joins TRBV4-1 and TRBJ2-7; 7 bases align to TRBD1. Trimming cost V 4 bases and J 2 bases; bases outside gene matches: 11. This CDR3 spans 16 amino acids. Looked up from germline, CDR1 is MGHRA and CDR2 is YSYEKL. DNA of the CDR3: TGCGCCAGCAGCCGTGCTTCCGGGACAGAAACCTACGAGCAGTACTTC. Its translation is CASSRASGTETYEQYF.

CDR3 in DNA: TGCAGTGCTCGAGGGCCCGGGGAGCTGTTTTTT. Translated: CSARGPGELFF. This chain connects TRBV20-1 to TRBJ2-2, with a possible D match to TRBD2 (5 bases). The CDR3 totals 11 residues. V was trimmed by 5 bases and J by 6 bases, leaving 7 bases between them. Germline values: CDR1 DFQATT, CDR2 SNEGSKA (reference sequence).

This chain uses TRBV5-1 with TRBJ2-1; D gene unclear. Germline V gene lookup returns CDR1 SGHRS and CDR2 YFSETQ. The V end was cut by 1 base, the J end by 3 bases, with 8 bases between. The CDR3 extends over 14 amino acids. CDR3 region: CASSLLAGYNEQFF. For the CDR3, the DNA is TGCGCCAGCAGCTTGTTGGCAGGCTACAATGAGCAGTTCTTC.

V gene TRBV27 combines with J gene TRBJ2-7, with D perhaps matching TRBD2 (6 bases). V was cut by 2 bases and J by 2 bases, with 16 bases left in between. There are 16 residues in the CDR3. CDR1 is MNHEY and CDR2 is SMNVEV in the germline V gene (reference sequence). CDR3 in DNA: TGTGCCAGCAGTTTAAATACGGGGAGGTTAGCCTACGAGCAGTACTTC. Its translation: CASSLNTGRLAYEQYF.

The chain employs TRBV10-3 and TRBJ2-7; 8 positions agree with TRBD2. The germline CDR1 and CDR2 sequences are ENHRY and SYGVKD. The CDR3 extends over 15 amino acids. The ends lost 0 bases at V and 5 bases at J; junction bases unmatched: 6. CDR3 in DNA: TGTGCCATCAGTGAGTCTGGTGGACTAGCTGACGAGCAGTACTTC. The encoded protein is CAISESGGLADEQYF.

The chain employs TRBV29-1 and TRBJ2-7; possible D gene TRBD1, 6 bases. The CDR3 consists of 13 residues. Looked up from germline, CDR1 is SQVTM and CDR2 is ANQGSEA. The V end lost 3 bases, the J end lost 7 bases, and 16 bases lay between the germline ends. The CDR3 here is CSVEAGATTEQYF. Written as DNA, the CDR3 is TGCAGCGTTGAGGCAGGGGCCACTACAGAGCAGTACTTC.

Considering frequency, this clone is medium-sized. The chain combines TRBV21-1 with TRBJ1-2; the DNA was not compared with TRBD1, the D call given in the table. TRBV21-1 is annotated as a pseudogene. The CDR3 consists of 14 residues. DNA for the CDR3: TGTGCCAGCAGCAAAGGAGGACAGGTGCATGGCTACACCTTC. Translating gives CASSKGGQVHGYTF.

The chain carries TRBV30 and TRBJ1-2, with 11 bases aligning to TRBD1. Germline V gives CDR1 GTSNPN, CDR2 SVGIG (reference sequence). V lost 8 bases, J lost 7 bases, and 9 bases stayed unmatched. The CDR3 is made up of 13 amino acids. This chain's CDR3 is CARYKGTGGGYTF. Here the CDR3 DNA reads TGTGCCCGCTATAAAGGGACAGGGGGTGGCTACACCTTC.

CDR3 bases: TGCGCCAGCCCCCCCTCACCCCGGGAAGCTGAAGCTTTCTTT. Its translation: CASPPSPREAEAFF. The V and J genes are TRBV5-1 and TRBJ1-1; D unclear. In germline, CDR1 is SGHRS, CDR2 YFSETQ. The V and J ends lost 7 bases and 6 bases respectively, with 19 bases between them. The CDR3 contains 14 residues.

The chain has TRBV2 and TRBJ1-1, with 8 bases identical to TRBD1. CDR3 length equals 14 residues. Germline values: CDR1 SNHLY, CDR2 FYNNEI. Unmatched junction bases numbered 11, after V lost 7 bases and J lost 7 bases. In DNA, the CDR3 is TGTGCCAGCACCTTCCCCCAGGGGGCTGATGAAGCTTTCTTT. Translated, it gives CASTFPQGADEAFF.

The chain recombines TRBV7-9 with TRBJ1-2; 10 bases are a match to TRBD1. V lost 3 bases to trimming and J lost 4 bases; unmatched junction nucleotides: 8. The germline V gene has CDR1 SEHNR and CDR2 FQNEAQ (reference sequence). The CDR3 loop spans 16 amino acids. The CDR3 DNA reads as TGTGCCAGCAGCTTGCCAGCCGGGACAGGGGCCTATGGCTACACCTTC. Its protein product is CASSLPAGTGAYGYTF.

The chain employs TRBV29-1 and TRBJ1-1; no clear D. The CDR3 covers 13 residues. Deletions cut 4 bases from V and 4 bases from J, with 13 bases between. CDR1 SQVTM and CDR2 ANQGSEA come from the germline V gene. The DNA for the CDR3 is TGCAGCGTTGCCCAGGCGCTCGGCACTGAAGCTTTCTTT. Amino acid sequence: CSVAQALGTEAFF.

The J gene is TRBJ1-1, the V gene TRBV9; the D gene is possibly TRBD1 (6 bases). The V end was cut by 3 bases, the J end by 1 base, with 16 bases between. CDR3 size: 16 residues. Germline CDR1 reads SGDLS; CDR2 reads YYNGEE. The CDR3 sequence is CASSASKGRGNTEAFF. The DNA for the CDR3 is TGTGCCAGCAGCGCATCAAAGGGCAGGGGGAACACTGAAGCTTTCTTT.

The rearrangement joins TRBV6-1 to TRBJ1-5; a weak D match, TRBD1 (5 bases). The V gene lost 5 bases and the J gene lost 11 bases, with 22 bases spanning the gap. CDR1 MNHNS and CDR2 SASEGT come from the germline V gene. This CDR3 is 15 amino acids long. The CDR3 is CASSSPGLRAGAQHF. CDR3 in DNA: TGTGCCAGCAGTTCACCAGGCCTCCGCGCGGGGGCCCAGCATTTT.

This chain uses TRBV7-9 with TRBJ1-3; D is possibly TRBD1 (6 bases). The CDR3 loop spans 14 amino acids. Between the trimmed V and J ends, which lost 5 bases and 4 bases, there was a span of 12 bases. Germline V CDR1 and CDR2: SEHNR, FQNEAQ (reference sequence). CDR3 DNA: TGTGCCAGCAGCCCCCCGACAGGAGGAAACACCATATATTTT. Translated, it gives CASSPPTGGNTIYF.

V usage is TRBV5-1 and J usage is TRBJ2-7, with 12 bases matching TRBD1. This CDR3 has 15 amino acids. CDR1 SGHRS and CDR2 YFSETQ come from the germline V gene. After removal of 4 bases from V and 6 bases from J, the junction contained 8 bases not matched to a gene. The CDR3 sequence: CASSNTGTGGIEQYF. Written as DNA, the CDR3 is TGCGCCAGCAGCAATACCGGGACAGGGGGCATCGAGCAGTACTTC.